This paragraph reports one TCR beta chain. The antigen is unknown. V was cut by 4 bases and J by 2 bases, with 18 bases left in between. The CDR3 runs 16 residues. CDR1 and CDR2 from the germline V gene are LNHNV and YYDKDF (reference sequence). The record originates from a study of shared clonotypes between healthy human individuals. Findings and limits, study-wide: Non-shared clonotypes had lower generation probabilities than clonotypes shared by all four sorted-subset donors.

Only in-frame clones appear in the TCRdb table, and some are missing; sequencing was by immunoSEQ multiplex PCR. The repertoire holds roughly 1.4 million clones, with 98% to 99% as singletons. The chain uses TRBV15 and TRBJ2-7, with a possible D match to TRBD2 (6 bases). Sequencing used naive CD4+ T cells sorted from blood. Described subset: CD45RA+ positively selected. This sequence was found in a man aged 30 to 39 in good health. The CDR3 loop reads CATSNSRGTGPYEQYF. The CDR3, as DNA: TGTGCCACCAGCAACAGTCGGGGGACTGGCCCCTACGAGCAGTACTTC.